The 13 T cell receptor beta chains in this list originate from one sample, sequenced in a study of PD-L1 blockade in urothelial cancer. TCRdb's table, derived via immunoSEQ multiplex PCR, lists solely in-frame clones and lacks some. Among about 100,000 clones, approximately 85% were seen once, and the ten largest hold 2% to 2.5%. The material was PBMCs, obtained around atezolizumab (anti-PD-L1) treatment. The receptors were gathered from a man between 50 and 59 years old with urothelial cancer.

The chain joins TRBV2 to TRBJ1-1; 7 bases are shared with TRBD1. J gave up 6 bases and V 3 bases, and 10 bases lay outside the gene matches. Per the germline V gene, CDR1 is SNHLY and CDR2 is FYNNEI. The CDR3 is made up of 15 amino acids. CDR3 sequence: CASSESRQGVAEAFF. CDR3 bases: TGTGCCAGCAGTGAGTCGCGGCAGGGGGTCGCTGAAGCTTTCTTT.

The chain links TRBV5-1 to TRBJ2-3, with D tentatively TRBD2 (6 bases). V lost 0 bases and J 3 bases, leaving 8 bases between the germline ends. Germline V gene lookup returns CDR1 SGHRS and CDR2 YFSETQ. The CDR3 contains 14 residues. Here the CDR3 reads CASSLEEGTDTQYF. CDR3 coding DNA: TGCGCCAGCAGCTTGGAGGAGGGGACAGATACGCAGTATTTT.

The chain carries TRBV19 and TRBJ2-7, with 8 bases that match TRBD1. Trimming removed 0 bases from V and 6 bases from J; junction bases left unmatched: 13. The CDR3 spans 17 residues. Germline V gene data show CDR1 as LNHDA and CDR2 as SQIVND (reference sequence). The CDR3 reads CASSIDRARQGSGEQYF. Here the CDR3 DNA reads TGTGCCAGTAGTATAGATCGGGCGAGACAGGGGTCAGGCGAGCAGTACTTC.

This chain uses TRBV5-1 with TRBJ2-1; 13 bases are shared with TRBD2. J lost 8 bases, V lost 2 bases, and 4 bases had no gene match. The CDR3 is made up of 15 amino acids. In germline, CDR1 is SGHRS, CDR2 YFSETQ. The CDR3 here is CASSLLAGGGDEQFF. The DNA for the CDR3 is TGCGCCAGCAGCTTACTAGCGGGAGGGGGGGATGAGCAGTTCTTC. Full variable domain (outside the CDR3, taken from reference TRBV5-1 and TRBJ2-1): KAGVTQTPRYLIKTRGQQVTLSCSPISGHRSVSWYQQTPGQGLQFLFEYFSETQRNKGNFPGRFSGRQFSNSRSEMNVSTLELGDSALYLCASSLLAGGGDEQFFGPGTRLTVL.

This chain uses TRBV25-1 with TRBJ2-1; D perhaps matches TRBD2 (5 bases). Germline values: CDR1 MGHDK, CDR2 SYGVNS. The CDR3 length is 15 residues. V lost 3 bases, J lost 4 bases, and 13 bases lay in between. The DNA for the CDR3 is TGTGCCAGCAGTGATAGTGAGACTATTTACAATGAGCAGTTCTTC. Its translation: CASSDSETIYNEQFF.

The chain joins TRBV28 to TRBJ2-5, with D unclear. Trimming removed 6 bases from V and 6 bases from J, with 14 bases in between. Germline V gene sequence: CDR1 MDHEN, CDR2 SYDVKM. CDR3 length: 13 amino acids. CDR3 in DNA: TGTGCCAGCAGAGCGCCCGCGTTGAAGACCCAGTACTTC. Translated, it gives CASRAPALKTQYF.

The V gene is TRBV28, the J gene TRBJ2-1, with D perhaps TRBD2 (7 bases). Germline V gene lookup returns CDR1 MDHEN and CDR2 SYDVKM. With 7 bases removed from V and 0 bases from J, the gap between germline ends came to 13 bases. The CDR3 contains 15 residues. The chain's CDR3 is CASKGGGSSYNEQFF. The CDR3 region has the DNA TGTGCCAGCAAGGGGGGAGGGAGCTCCTACAATGAGCAGTTCTTC.

This clone was seen just once. The chain combines TRBV30 with TRBJ2-7; D uncertain. The V end lost 0 bases, the J end lost 4 bases, and 10 bases lay between the germline ends. The CDR3 extends over 13 amino acids. Germline values: CDR1 GTSNPN, CDR2 SVGIG (reference sequence). DNA of the CDR3: TGTGCCTGGAGTGTTTCAGGTTGGTACGAGCAGTACTTC. Amino acids: CAWSVSGWYEQYF.

CDR3 loop: CAHGGLNEKLFF. The CDR3 bases are TGTGCCCACGGGGGGTTGAATGAAAAACTGTTTTTT. The chain recombines TRBV28 with TRBJ1-4, with D possibly being TRBD1 (5 bases). Germline V gene sequence: CDR1 MDHEN, CDR2 SYDVKM. The CDR3 loop spans 12 amino acids. V was clipped by 11 bases and J by 5 bases, with 12 bases between them.

The chain carries TRBV10-2 and TRBJ2-7; 13 positions match TRBD2. V lost 8 bases to trimming and J lost 4 bases; unmatched junction nucleotides: 2. This CDR3 spans 13 amino acids. Germline CDR1 WSHSY, CDR2 SAAADI. The CDR3 here is CASSTSGRYEQYF. For the CDR3, the DNA is TGCGCCAGCTCGACTAGCGGGAGGTACGAGCAGTACTTC.

A note on this clone: Other DNA sequences in the same sample also yield this CDR3. The CDR3 nucleotides are TGTGCCAGCTCACCTGCAGGGCGCAACACTGAAGCTTTCTTT. Protein: CASSPAGRNTEAFF. The chain is built from TRBV18 and TRBJ1-1, with D possibly matching TRBD1 (5 bases). CDR3 size: 14 residues. Between the trimmed V and J ends, which lost 3 bases and 2 bases, there was a span of 10 bases. Germline V lookup: CDR1 KGHSH, CDR2 LQKENI.

The V gene is TRBV11-2, the J gene TRBJ2-5; 10 positions match TRBD1. CDR1 is SGHAT and CDR2 is FQNNGV in the germline V gene. Germline trimming cut 5 bases from V and 5 bases from J; bases unmatched to any gene: 14. The length of the CDR3 is 17 residues. CDR3 coding DNA: TGTGCCAGCAGCCAAAATCCCGGGACAGGGGTCGTGGAGACCCAGTACTTC. This gives the protein CASSQNPGTGVVETQYF.

The V and J genes are TRBV11-2 and TRBJ2-7, with 7 bases identical to TRBD1. This CDR3 spans 13 amino acids. Germline loops: CDR1 SGHAT, CDR2 FQNNGV. With 2 bases clipped from V and 5 bases from J, the junction kept 3 bases outside the gene matches. The CDR3, as DNA: TGTGCCAGCAGCTTACCGGGACAGCACGAGCAGTACTTC. As protein: CASSLPGQHEQYF.